This T cell receptor (beta chain) was profiled in a study of blood T cell repertoires in COVID-19. Across the whole study: Collection of acute and convalescent COVID-19 samples took place in the United States, Italy and Spain.

Germline loops: CDR1 SGHDT, CDR2 YYEEEE. The CDR3 is 16 residues long. The J segment lost 3 bases and the V segment lost 2 bases, leaving 10 bases of the junction unmatched. Here immunoSEQ multiplex PCR was the method, and the copy in TCRdb shows in-frame clones only, minus some. This table holds fewer than 200,000 clones, approximately 90% found once. The sequenced sample was peripheral blood. The chain links TRBV5-6 to TRBJ1-2; 7 bases line up with TRBD1. The source is a man aged 50 or older who had recovered from COVID-19. The CDR3 nucleotides read TGTGCCAGCAGCTTACCAGGGGACAGCCGGGACTATGGCTACACCTTC. This encodes CASSLPGDSRDYGYTF.